The rows below give T cell receptor beta chains drawn from one sample of a study of blood T cell repertoires in COVID-19. Clones were sequenced by immunoSEQ multiplex PCR, and TCRdb holds only the in-frame ones, with some missing. The sample includes 70,000 to 95,000 clones, more than 65% of them seen just once. Material: peripheral blood. Receptors originate from a human donor in a cohort sampled during active COVID-19. Each CDR3 is given with its conserved first and last residue. Each record gives: D gene, CDR3 length, J gene, V gene, clone size, CDR3 DNA, CDR3 protein. A D gene is named only where the DNA matches it firmly. Clone size is stated in some rows and not others, as once, few, many or a class when expanded.

TRBD2 | 16 | TRBJ2-1 | TRBV2 | NA | TGTGCCAGAAATACGCGACTAGCGGGTTTTGGGAATGAGCAGTTCTTC | CARNTRLAGFGNEQFF
TRBD2 | 16 | TRBJ2-5 | TRBV5-1 | NA | TGCGCCAGCAGATCCACCGGGACTAGCGGTCAAGAGACCCAGTACTTC | CASRSTGTSGQETQYF
NA | 13 | TRBJ1-2 | TRBV7-9 | NA | TGTGCCAGCAGCTTAGCAGGGAGCTATGGCTACACCTTC | CASSLAGSYGYTF
NA | 14 | TRBJ2-4 | TRBV28 | NA | TGTGCCAGCAGTTTGGGGCAGGCTCAAAACATTCAGTACTTC | CASSLGQAQNIQYF
TRBD1 | 14 | TRBJ1-6 | TRBV14 | NA | TGTGCCAGCAGCCAAGAATACAGGGGTTCACCCCTCCACTTT | CASSQEYRGSPLHF
TRBD2 | 15 | TRBJ2-7 | TRBV7-8 | NA | TGTGCCAGCAGCTTAGTAGGGCTAGCGGGGGCCGAGCAGTACTTC | CASSLVGLAGAEQYF
NA | 16 | TRBJ1-5 | TRBV10-3 | NA | TGTGCCATCAGTGAGTCCACCGGGGGTAGCAATCAGCCCCAGCATTTT | CAISESTGGSNQPQHF
NA | 15 | TRBJ2-2 | TRBV28 | NA | TGTGCCAGCAGTCTCCAGGGGAGCAACACCGGGGAGCTGTTTTTT | CASSLQGSNTGELFF
NA | 13 | TRBJ1-5 | TRBV28 | NA | TGTGCCAGTACAACAGGGAAAAATCAGCCCCAGCATTTT | CASTTGKNQPQHF
NA | 15 | TRBJ2-7 | TRBV2 | NA | TGTGCCAGCACCGCAGGTAGACCCCCAGCCTACGAGCAGTACTTC | CASTAGRPPAYEQYF
TRBD1 | 13 | TRBJ1-5 | TRBV28 | NA | TGTGCCAGCAACCGACAGGGTGGACAGCCCCAGCATTTT | CASNRQGGQPQHF
TRBD1 | 15 | TRBJ1-6 | TRBV11-2 | NA | TGTGCCAGCAGCACCACAGGGGCATATAATTCACCCCTCCACTTT | CASSTTGAYNSPLHF
TRBD2 | 16 | TRBJ2-1 | TRBV9 | NA | TGTGCCAGCAGCGCGGAGCGGGGGGGCATGAACAATGAGCAGTTCTTC | CASSAERGGMNNEQFF
NA | 16 | TRBJ1-5 | TRBV25-1 | NA | TGTGCCAGCTCCAGAGGTCAGATCAATAGCAATCAGCCCCAGCATTTT | CASSRGQINSNQPQHF
NA | 13 | TRBJ2-7 | TRBV11-3 | NA | TGTGCCAGCAGCAGGCACAGGGCCTACGAGCAGTACTTC | CASSRHRAYEQYF
NA | 14 | TRBJ2-1 | TRBV6-5 | NA | TGTGCCAGCAGTTATTCGGGTTTCTACAATGAGCAGTTCTTC | CASSYSGFYNEQFF
NA | 14 | TRBJ2-2 | TRBV19 | few | TGTGCCAGTAAAACAGGGTTACTGACCGGGGAGCTGTTTTTT | CASKTGLLTGELFF
TRBD2 | 16 | TRBJ2-1 | TRBV28 | NA | TGTGCCAGCAGTAAGACGGGACTAGCGGTATACAATGAGCAGTTCTTC | CASSKTGLAVYNEQFF
NA | 13 | TRBJ2-7 | TRBV7-7 | NA | TGTGCCAGCAGCTTAGGTCGTGCCTACGAGCAGTACTTC | CASSLGRAYEQYF
NA | 12 | TRBJ2-7 | TRBV6-5 | NA | TGTGCCAGCAGTAAGGGGGAGTACGAGCAGTACTTC | CASSKGEYEQYF
TRBD1 | 15 | TRBJ2-7 | TRBV6-5 | NA | TGTGCCAGCTTACGGGGGACAGGTAGCTCCTACGAGCAGTACTTC | CASLRGTGSSYEQYF
NA | 12 | TRBJ1-1 | TRBV19 | few | TGTGCCAGTAGTTGGGGGGGCACTGAAGCTTTCTTT | CASSWGGTEAFF
TRBD1 | 15 | TRBJ1-5 | TRBV19 | once | TGTGCCAGTAGTACCCTCCCGGGACAGAATCAGCCCCAGCATTTT | CASSTLPGQNQPQHF
NA | 16 | TRBJ2-7 | TRBV25-1 | few | TGTGCCAGCAGGGGCCGTTGGGACATGCCTACCTACGAGCAGTACTTC | CASRGRWDMPTYEQYF
NA | 15 | TRBJ2-1 | TRBV7-3 | NA | TGTGCCAGCAGCTTAAGGGCGGGGGCACCCAATGAGCAGTTCTTC | CASSLRAGAPNEQFF
TRBD2 | 12 | TRBJ2-4 | TRBV28 | NA | TGTGCCAGCGGCCGGGAGGGGGACATTCAGTACTTC | CASGREGDIQYF
TRBD2 | 19 | TRBJ2-3 | TRBV5-1 | NA | TGCGCCAGCAGCTCAAGACTAGCGGGAGGCACACGGAGCACAGATACGCAGTATTTT | CASSSRLAGGTRSTDTQYF
NA | 16 | TRBJ2-2 | TRBV5-1 | NA | TGCGCCAGCAGCTCTGGGGGGAGTGCGAACACCGGGGAGCTGTTTTTT | CASSSGGSANTGELFF
NA | 15 | TRBJ2-6 | TRBV24-1 | NA | TGTGCCACCTCCCCGGGGGGCGCTGGGGCCAACGTCCTGACTTTC | CATSPGGAGANVLTF
TRBD1 | 17 | TRBJ1-1 | TRBV7-3 | NA | TGTGCCAGCAGCCCCCATCCGGTTGGGACAGTGAACACTGAAGCTTTCTTT | CASSPHPVGTVNTEAFF
TRBD2 | 17 | TRBJ2-1 | TRBV2 | NA | TGTGCCAGCAGTGAATTCCCAGCTAGCGGGGGGGCTTTTGAGCAGTTCTTC | CASSEFPASGGAFEQFF
NA | 17 | TRBJ2-1 | TRBV24-1 | NA | TGTGCCACCAGTGATTCAACTGAGGGGGGGACAGGTAATGAGCAGTTCTTC | CATSDSTEGGTGNEQFF
NA | 16 | TRBJ2-6 | TRBV19 | NA | TGTGCCAGCAGTCAGAGAGGTGTCTATGGGGCCAACGTCCTGACTTTC | CASSQRGVYGANVLTF
NA | 11 | TRBJ1-2 | TRBV30 | NA | TGTGCCTACAGGGTGGTCTATGGCTACACCTTC | CAYRVVYGYTF
NA | 14 | TRBJ1-1 | TRBV6-4 | NA | TGTGCCAGCAGTGTCCCAGGACGGGGCACTGAAGCTTTCTTT | CASSVPGRGTEAFF
NA | 14 | TRBJ2-5 | TRBV5-1 | NA | TGCGCCAGCAGCTTGGCCGCAGGTCAAGAGACCCAGTACTTC | CASSLAAGQETQYF
TRBD1 | 15 | TRBJ2-3 | TRBV29-1 | NA | TGCAGCGTTCAGAGGACAGGGGATGGCACAGATACGCAGTATTTT | CSVQRTGDGTDTQYF
TRBD1 | 16 | TRBJ1-6 | TRBV19 | NA | TGTGCCAGCCGGGACAGCCAATTCTCCTATAATTCACCCCTCCACTTT | CASRDSQFSYNSPLHF
NA | 14 | TRBJ1-1 | TRBV18 | NA | TGTGCCAGCTCACTCTCCTCGGGACCGGAGGGTGCTTTCTTT | CASSLSSGPEGAFF
NA | 13 | TRBJ1-1 | TRBV4-2 | NA | TGTGCCAGCAGCCAAGACCCCAACAGGGAAGCTTTCTTT | CASSQDPNREAFF
TRBD2 | 15 | TRBJ2-1 | TRBV5-1 | NA | TGCGCCAGCAGGAGCGGGGGCAGCTCCTACAATGAGCAGTTCTTC | CASRSGGSSYNEQFF
NA | 14 | TRBJ2-7 | TRBV18 | NA | TGTGCCAGCTCACCAACGACAGGAACCTACGAGCAGTACTTC | CASSPTTGTYEQYF
NA | 14 | TRBJ2-5 | TRBV5-4 | NA | TGTGCCAGCAGCTTGGAGCAGGGTAGGAAGACCCAGTACTTC | CASSLEQGRKTQYF